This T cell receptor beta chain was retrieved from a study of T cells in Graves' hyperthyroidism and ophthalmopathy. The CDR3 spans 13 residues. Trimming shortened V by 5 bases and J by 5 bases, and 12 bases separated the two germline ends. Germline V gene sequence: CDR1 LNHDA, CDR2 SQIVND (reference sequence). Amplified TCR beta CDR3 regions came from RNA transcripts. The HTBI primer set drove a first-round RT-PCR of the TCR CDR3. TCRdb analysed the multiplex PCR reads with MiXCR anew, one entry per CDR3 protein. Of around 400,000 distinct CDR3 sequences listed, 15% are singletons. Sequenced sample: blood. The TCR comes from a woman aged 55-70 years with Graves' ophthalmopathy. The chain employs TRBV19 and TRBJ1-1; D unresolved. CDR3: CASSLLLRTEAFF. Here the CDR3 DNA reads TGTGCCAGTAGTCTCCTGCTCCGGACTGAAGCTTTCTTT.